This entry describes one T cell receptor (beta chain). V was trimmed by 6 bases and J by 1 base, leaving 9 bases between them. CDR3 length: 13 amino acids. From germline, CDR1 is SGHNT and CDR2 YYREEE (reference sequence). This entry belongs to a study of T-cell reconstitution after alpha-beta-depleted transplantation in children. The library targeted TCRbeta and was prepared with unique molecular identifiers. TCRdb ran MiXCR on the PCR reads and lists one entry per CDR3 protein. The sample lists 80,000 to 100,000 distinct CDR3 sequences, 20% to 25% occurring once. The TCR comes from a boy aged 2 to 10 with acute lymphoblastic leukemia, due to receive a stem cell transplant. Here the sequenced sample was PBMCs, taken before TCRalphabeta/CD19-depleted stem cell transplant. The J gene is TRBJ2-3, the V gene TRBV5-4, with a tentative D call TRBD2 (6 bases). CDR3 nucleotide sequence: TGTGCCAGCAAGGCTAGCGGCACAGATACGCAGTATTTT. This translates into CASKASGTDTQYF.